This TCR beta chain was sequenced during a study of cytomegalovirus exposure and HLA in healthy donors. V gave up 4 bases and J gave up 4 bases, with 15 bases separating them. Germline V gene lookup returns CDR1 SGHRS and CDR2 YFSETQ. The CDR3 is 14 residues long. Healthy people donating bone marrow made up the donors. PCR involved 60 Vbeta and 13 Jbeta primers. Libraries were prepared by immunoSEQ multiplex PCR; TCRdb keeps only in-frame clonotypes and omits some of them. The sample has 85,000 to 130,000 clones, 9.5% to 13% seen once. Sequenced sample: PBMCs. This TCR was sampled from a middle-aged man in good health and CMV-seropositive. V is TRBV5-1 and J is TRBJ2-7; D may be TRBD2 (6 bases). For the CDR3, the DNA is TGCGCCAGCAGCGGCGGGGACTTCTTATACGAGCAGTACTTC. This gives the protein CASSGGDFLYEQYF.